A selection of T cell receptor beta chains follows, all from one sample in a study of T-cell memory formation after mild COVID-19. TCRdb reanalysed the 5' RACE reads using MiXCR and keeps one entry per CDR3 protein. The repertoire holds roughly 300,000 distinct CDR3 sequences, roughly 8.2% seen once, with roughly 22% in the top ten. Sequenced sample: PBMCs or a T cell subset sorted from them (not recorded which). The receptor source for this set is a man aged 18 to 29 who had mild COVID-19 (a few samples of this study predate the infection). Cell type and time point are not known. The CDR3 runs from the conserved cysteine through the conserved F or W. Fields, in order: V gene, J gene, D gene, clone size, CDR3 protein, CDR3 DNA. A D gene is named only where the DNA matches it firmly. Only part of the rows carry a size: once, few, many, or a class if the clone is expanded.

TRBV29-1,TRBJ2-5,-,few,CSVADRLTQETQYF,TGCAGCGTTGCTGATAGGTTAACTCAAGAGACCCAGTACTTC
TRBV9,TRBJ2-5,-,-,CDSSVDSGETQYF,TGTGACAGCAGCGTAGACTCGGGGGAGACCCAGTACTTC
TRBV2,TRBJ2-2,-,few,CASSDRAGPPPTAGELFF,TGTGCCAGCAGTGATCGGGCAGGACCCCCCCCTACAGCCGGGGAGCTGTTTTTT
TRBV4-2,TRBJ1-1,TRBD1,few,CASSPESGGITEAFF,TGTGCCAGCAGCCCAGAATCAGGGGGGATAACTGAAGCTTTCTTT
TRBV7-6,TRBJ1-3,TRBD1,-,CASSARDRENTIYF,TGTGCCAGCAGCGCCCGGGACAGGGAAAACACCATATATTTT
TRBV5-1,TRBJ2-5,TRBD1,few,CASSLEVTGDQETQYF,TGCGCCAGCAGCTTGGAAGTGACAGGGGACCAAGAGACCCAGTACTTC
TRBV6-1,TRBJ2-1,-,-,CASRYLGQVHNEQFF,TGTGCCAGCAGGTACCTGGGGCAGGTCCACAATGAGCAGTTCTTC
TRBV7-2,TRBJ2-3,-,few,CASSRTSLSDTQYF,TGTGCCAGCAGCCGAACGTCCCTCAGCGATACGCAGTATTTT
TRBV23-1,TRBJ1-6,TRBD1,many,CASSQAGQQVNSPLHF,TGCGCCAGCAGTCAGGCGGGACAGCAGGTTAATTCACCCCTCCACTTT
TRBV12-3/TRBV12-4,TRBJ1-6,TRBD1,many,CASSPGRPSGTVNSPLHF,TGTGCCAGCAGTCCTGGGCGGCCATCCGGGACAGTAAACTCACCCCTCCACTTT
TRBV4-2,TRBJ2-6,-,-,CASSRAGANVLTF,TGTGCCAGCAGCCGCGCTGGGGCCAACGTCCTGACTTTC
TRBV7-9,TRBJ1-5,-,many,CASSSPRGVLSNQPQHF,TGTGCCAGCAGCTCTCCGAGAGGCGTCCTTAGCAATCAGCCCCAGCATTTT
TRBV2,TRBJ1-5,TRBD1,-,CASSAPRGAQHF,TGTGCCAGCAGCGCCCCCAGGGGGGCCCAGCATTTT
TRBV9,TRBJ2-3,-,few,CASSPGQTQYF,TGTGCCAGCAGCCCCGGCCAAACGCAGTATTTT
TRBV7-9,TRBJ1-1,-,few,CASSLGTMNTEAFF,TGTGCCAGCAGCTTAGGTACTATGAACACTGAAGCTTTCTTT
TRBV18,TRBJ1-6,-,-,CASSPGTDNSPLHF,TGTGCCAGCTCACCCGGGACGGATAATTCACCCCTCCACTTT
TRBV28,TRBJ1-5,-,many,CASSLRRSYSNQPQHF,TGTGCCAGCAGTCTCCGACGGAGTTATAGCAATCAGCCCCAGCATTTT